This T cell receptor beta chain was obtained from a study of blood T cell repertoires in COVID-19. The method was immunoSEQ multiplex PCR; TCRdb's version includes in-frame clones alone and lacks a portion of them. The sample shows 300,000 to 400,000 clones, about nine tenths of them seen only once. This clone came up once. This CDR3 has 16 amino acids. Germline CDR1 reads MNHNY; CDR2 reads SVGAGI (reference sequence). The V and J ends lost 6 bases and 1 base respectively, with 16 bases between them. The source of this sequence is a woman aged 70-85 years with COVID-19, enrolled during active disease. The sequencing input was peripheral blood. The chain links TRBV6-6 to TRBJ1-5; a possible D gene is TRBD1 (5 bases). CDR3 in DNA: TGTGCCAGCAGCCAACCCAGGGTAGAGAGCAATCAGCCCCAGCATTTT. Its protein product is CASSQPRVESNQPQHF.